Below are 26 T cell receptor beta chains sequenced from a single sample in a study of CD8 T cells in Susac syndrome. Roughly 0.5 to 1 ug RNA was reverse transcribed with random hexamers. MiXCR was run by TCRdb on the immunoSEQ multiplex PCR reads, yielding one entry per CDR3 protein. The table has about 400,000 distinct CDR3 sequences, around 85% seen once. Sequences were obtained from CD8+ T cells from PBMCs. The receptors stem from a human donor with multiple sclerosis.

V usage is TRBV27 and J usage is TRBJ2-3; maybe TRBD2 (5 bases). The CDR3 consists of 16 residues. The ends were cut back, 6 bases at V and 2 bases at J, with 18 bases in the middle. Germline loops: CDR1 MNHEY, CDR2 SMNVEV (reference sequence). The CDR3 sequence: CASRPSDSTHTDTQYF. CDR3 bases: TGTGCCAGCAGACCATCGGACTCAACTCACACAGATACGCAGTATTTT.

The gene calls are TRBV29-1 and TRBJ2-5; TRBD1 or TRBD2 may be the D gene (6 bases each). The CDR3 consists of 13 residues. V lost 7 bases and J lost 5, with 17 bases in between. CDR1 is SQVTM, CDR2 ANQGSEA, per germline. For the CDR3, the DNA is TGCAGCGCCAACGGCAGGAGGGGGGAGACCCAGTACTTC. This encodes CSANGRRGETQYF. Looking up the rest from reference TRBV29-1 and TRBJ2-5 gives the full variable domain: SAVISQKPSRDICQRGTSLTIQCQVDSQVTMMFWYRQQPGQSLTLIATANQGSEATYESGFVIDKFPISRPNLTFSTLTVSNMSPEDSSIYLCSANGRRGETQYFGPGTRLLVL.

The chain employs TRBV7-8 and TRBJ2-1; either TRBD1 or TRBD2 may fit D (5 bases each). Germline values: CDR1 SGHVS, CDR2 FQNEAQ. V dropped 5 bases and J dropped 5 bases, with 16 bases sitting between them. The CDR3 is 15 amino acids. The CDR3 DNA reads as TGTGCCAGCAGCATTGACAGCGGATACCACAATGAGCAGTTCTTC. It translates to CASSIDSGYHNEQFF.

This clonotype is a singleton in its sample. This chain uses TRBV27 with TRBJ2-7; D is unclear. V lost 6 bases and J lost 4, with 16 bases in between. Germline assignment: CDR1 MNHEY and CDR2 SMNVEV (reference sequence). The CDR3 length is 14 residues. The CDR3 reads CASSRRAVPYEQYF. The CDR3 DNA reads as TGTGCCAGCAGCCGTAGGGCGGTTCCGTACGAGCAGTACTTC.

CDR3 DNA: TGTGCCAGCAGCCGGTCCCTTAGGACAGTGGACACTGAAGCTTTCTTT. This sequence encodes CASSRSLRTVDTEAFF. The V gene is TRBV11-1, the J gene TRBJ1-1, with D possibly TRBD1 on 6 matching bases. Per germline, CDR1 SGHAT and CDR2 FQDESV (reference sequence). Deletions cut 5 bases from V and 3 bases from J, with 19 bases between. The CDR3 extends over 16 amino acids.

CDR3 nucleotides: TGCAGCGTGGATACAGGGTACGACTATGGCTACACCTTC. Its translation: CSVDTGYDYGYTF. The V and J genes are TRBV29-1 and TRBJ1-2; TRBD1 might be the D (6 bases). The CDR3 totals 13 residues. In germline, CDR1 is SQVTM, CDR2 ANQGSEA. V lost 6 bases to trimming and J lost 3 bases, with 14 bases between them.

CDR3: CASSLTGSGVDTQYF. The CDR3 bases are TGTGCCAGCAGTTTAACAGGATCAGGAGTAGATACGCAGTATTTT. The rearrangement links TRBV28 to TRBJ2-3; a weak D match, TRBD1 (5 bases). CDR1 is MDHEN and CDR2 is SYDVKM in the germline V gene. V was clipped by 2 bases and J by 5 bases, with 14 bases between them. This CDR3 region has 15 residues. The whole variable domain, remainder taken from reference TRBV28 and TRBJ2-3, is DVKVTQSSRYLVKRTGEKVFLECVQDMDHENMFWYRQDPGLGLRLIYFSYDVKMKEKGDIPEGYSVSREKKERFSLILESASTNQTSMYLCASSLTGSGVDTQYFGPGTRLTVL.

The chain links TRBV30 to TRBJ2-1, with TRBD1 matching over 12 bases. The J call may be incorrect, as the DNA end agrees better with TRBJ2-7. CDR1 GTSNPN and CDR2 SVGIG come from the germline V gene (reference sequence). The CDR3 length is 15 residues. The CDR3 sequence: CAWSGGQGAYNEQYF. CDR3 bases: TGTGCCTGGAGTGGGGGACAGGGGGCGTACAATGAGCAGTACTTC.

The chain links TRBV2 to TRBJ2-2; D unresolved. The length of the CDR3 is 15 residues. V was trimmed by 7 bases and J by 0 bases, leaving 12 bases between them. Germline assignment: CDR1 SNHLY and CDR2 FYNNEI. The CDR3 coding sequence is TGTGCCAGCACCGGCGGCGGTGCGAACACCGGGGAGCTGTTTTTT. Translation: CASTGGGANTGELFF.

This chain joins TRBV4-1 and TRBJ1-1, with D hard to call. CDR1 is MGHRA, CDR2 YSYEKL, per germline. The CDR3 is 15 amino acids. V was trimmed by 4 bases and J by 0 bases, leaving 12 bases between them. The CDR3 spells CASSPHRSLNTEAFF. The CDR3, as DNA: TGCGCCAGCAGCCCCCATCGGAGCTTGAACACTGAAGCTTTCTTT.

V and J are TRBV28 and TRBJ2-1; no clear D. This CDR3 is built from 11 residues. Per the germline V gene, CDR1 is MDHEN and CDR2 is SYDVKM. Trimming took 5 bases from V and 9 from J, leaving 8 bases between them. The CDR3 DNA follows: TGTGCCAGCAGTCAGGATTTTGAGCAGTTCTTC. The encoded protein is CASSQDFEQFF.

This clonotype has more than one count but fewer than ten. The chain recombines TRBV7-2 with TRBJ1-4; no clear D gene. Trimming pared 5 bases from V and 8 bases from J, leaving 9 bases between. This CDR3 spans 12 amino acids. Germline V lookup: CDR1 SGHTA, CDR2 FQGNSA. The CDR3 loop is CASSPPDEKLFF. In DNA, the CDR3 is TGTGCCAGCAGCCCTCCGGACGAAAAACTGTTTTTT.

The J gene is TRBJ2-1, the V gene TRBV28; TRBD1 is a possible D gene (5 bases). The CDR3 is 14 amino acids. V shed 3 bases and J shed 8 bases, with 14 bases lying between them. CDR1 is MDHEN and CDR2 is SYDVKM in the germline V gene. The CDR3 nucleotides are TGTGCCAGCAGTTTCGGGCAGGGTGGGTATGAGCAGTTCTTC. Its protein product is CASSFGQGGYEQFF.

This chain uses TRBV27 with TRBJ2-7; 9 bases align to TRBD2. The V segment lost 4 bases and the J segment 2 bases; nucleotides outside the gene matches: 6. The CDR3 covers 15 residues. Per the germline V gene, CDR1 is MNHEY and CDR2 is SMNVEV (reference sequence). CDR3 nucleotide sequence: TGTGCCAGCAGTTCCGCGACTAGCGGCCCCTACGAGCAGTACTTC. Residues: CASSSATSGPYEQYF.

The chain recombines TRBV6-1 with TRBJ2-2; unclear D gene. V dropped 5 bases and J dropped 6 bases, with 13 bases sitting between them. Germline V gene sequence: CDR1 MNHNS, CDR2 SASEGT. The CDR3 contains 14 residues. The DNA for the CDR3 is TGTGCCAGCAGTCACAACCCGCAGGCCGGGGAGCTGTTTTTT. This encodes CASSHNPQAGELFF.

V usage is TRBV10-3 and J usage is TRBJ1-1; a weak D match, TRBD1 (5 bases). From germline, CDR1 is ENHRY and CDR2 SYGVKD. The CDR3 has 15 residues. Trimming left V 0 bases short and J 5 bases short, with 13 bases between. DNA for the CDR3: TGTGCCATCAGTGAGTCTGGTCAGGGATGGACTGAAGCTTTCTTT. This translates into CAISESGQGWTEAFF.

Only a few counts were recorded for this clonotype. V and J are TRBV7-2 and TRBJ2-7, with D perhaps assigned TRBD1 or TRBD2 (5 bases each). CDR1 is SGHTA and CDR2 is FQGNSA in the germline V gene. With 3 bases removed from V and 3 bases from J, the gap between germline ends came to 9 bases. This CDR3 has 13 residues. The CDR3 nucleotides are TGTGCCAGCAGCTTGGGGGTACTCTACGAGCAGTACTTC. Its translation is CASSLGVLYEQYF.

The CDR3 protein is CASSPDPQGQPQHF. Here the CDR3 DNA reads TGTGCCAGCAGTCCCGACCCACAGGGACAGCCCCAGCATTTT. J is TRBJ1-5 and V is TRBV27, with a possible D match to TRBD1 (6 bases). V was pared by 5 bases and J by 7 bases, with 15 bases between. Per germline, CDR1 MNHEY and CDR2 SMNVEV (reference sequence). The CDR3 is 14 residues long.

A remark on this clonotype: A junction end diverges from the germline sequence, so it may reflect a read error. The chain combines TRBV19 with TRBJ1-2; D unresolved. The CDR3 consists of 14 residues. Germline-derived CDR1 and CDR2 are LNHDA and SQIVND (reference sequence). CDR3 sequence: CASSIGDTDYGYTF. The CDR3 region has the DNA TGTGCCAGTAGTATCGGAGACACAGACTACGGCTACACCTTC.

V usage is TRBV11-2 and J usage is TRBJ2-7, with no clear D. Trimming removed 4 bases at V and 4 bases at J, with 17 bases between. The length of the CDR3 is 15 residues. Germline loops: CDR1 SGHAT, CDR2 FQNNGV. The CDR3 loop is CASSSSPEPRYEQYF. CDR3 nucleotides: TGTGCCAGCAGCTCCAGTCCCGAACCTAGATACGAGCAGTACTTC.

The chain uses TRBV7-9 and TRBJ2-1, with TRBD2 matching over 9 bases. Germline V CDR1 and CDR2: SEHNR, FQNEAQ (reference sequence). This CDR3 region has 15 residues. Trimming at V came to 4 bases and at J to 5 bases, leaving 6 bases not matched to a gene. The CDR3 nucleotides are TGTGCCAGCAGCTCGGGACTAGCACCCCACAATGAGCAGTTCTTC. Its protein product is CASSSGLAPHNEQFF.

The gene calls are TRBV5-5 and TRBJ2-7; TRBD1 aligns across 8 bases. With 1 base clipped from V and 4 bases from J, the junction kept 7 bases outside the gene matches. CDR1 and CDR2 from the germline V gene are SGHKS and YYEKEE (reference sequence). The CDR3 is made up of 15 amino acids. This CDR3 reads CASSLPGQGIYEQYF. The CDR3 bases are TGTGCCAGCAGCTTGCCAGGACAGGGTATTTACGAGCAGTACTTC.

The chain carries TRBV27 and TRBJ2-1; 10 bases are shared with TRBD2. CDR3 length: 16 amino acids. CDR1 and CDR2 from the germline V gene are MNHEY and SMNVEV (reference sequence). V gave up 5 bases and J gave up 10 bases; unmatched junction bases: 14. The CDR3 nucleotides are TGTGCCAGCAGTCACGAACTAGCGGGGTTTTCGCTAGAGCAGTTCTTC. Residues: CASSHELAGFSLEQFF.

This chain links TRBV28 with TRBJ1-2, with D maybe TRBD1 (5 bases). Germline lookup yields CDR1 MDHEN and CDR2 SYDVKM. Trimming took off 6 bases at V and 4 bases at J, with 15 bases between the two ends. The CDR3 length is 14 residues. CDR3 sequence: CASSPLGRTYGYTF. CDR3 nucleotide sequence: TGTGCCAGCAGCCCCCTGGGGCGGACCTATGGCTACACCTTC.

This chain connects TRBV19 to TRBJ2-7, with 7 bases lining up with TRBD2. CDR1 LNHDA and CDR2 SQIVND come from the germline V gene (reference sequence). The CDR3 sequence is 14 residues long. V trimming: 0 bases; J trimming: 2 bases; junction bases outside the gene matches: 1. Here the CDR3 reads CASSIEAGAYEQYF. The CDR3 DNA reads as TGTGCCAGTAGTATAGAGGCGGGAGCCTACGAGCAGTACTTC.

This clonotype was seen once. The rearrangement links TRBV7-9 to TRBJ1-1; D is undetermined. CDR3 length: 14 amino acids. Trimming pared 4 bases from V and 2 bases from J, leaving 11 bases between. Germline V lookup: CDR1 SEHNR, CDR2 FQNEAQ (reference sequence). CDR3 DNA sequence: TGTGCCAGCAGCTCTACAGCGATCAACACTGAAGCTTTCTTT. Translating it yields CASSSTAINTEAFF.